The next 9 T cell receptor beta chains were all read from a single sample in a study of T cell changes during pregnancy in multiple sclerosis. Assay used: immunoSEQ multiplex PCR; TCRdb lists only in-frame clones, some missing. The table records tens of thousands of clones, around four fifths of them present only once. The sample consisted of CD8+ T cells from peripheral blood mononuclear cells, taken in the first trimester of pregnancy. The receptors were sampled from a female donor in good health, enrolled as a control in a pregnancy study.

V and J are TRBV28 and TRBJ2-6; tentative D call: TRBD2 (5 bases). The V end was cut by 2 bases, the J end by 1 base, with 15 bases between. Germline V gives CDR1 MDHEN, CDR2 SYDVKM. The CDR3 is 18 residues long. CDR3 DNA sequence: TGTGCCAGCAGTTTACGCCGCGAGGGTTCTTCTGGGGCCAACGTCCTGACTTTC. It yields the protein CASSLRREGSSGANVLTF. Combining the CDR3 with reference TRBV28 and TRBJ2-6 gives the whole variable domain DVKVTQSSRYLVKRTGEKVFLECVQDMDHENMFWYRQDPGLGLRLIYFSYDVKMKEKGDIPEGYSVSREKKERFSLILESASTNQTSMYLCASSLRREGSSGANVLTFGAGSRLTVL.

The chain carries TRBV7-2 and TRBJ2-7, with D possibly matching TRBD1 (6 bases). V lost 1 base and J lost 3, with 13 bases in between. Germline V lookup: CDR1 SGHTA, CDR2 FQGNSA. The length of the CDR3 is 15 residues. The CDR3 protein is CASSLDGTSRYEQYF. The CDR3 coding sequence is TGTGCCAGCAGCTTAGACGGGACAAGCCGCTACGAGCAGTACTTC.

The genes are TRBV29-1 and TRBJ2-1, with TRBD2 matching 8 bases. Germline lookup yields CDR1 SQVTM and CDR2 ANQGSEA. The CDR3 runs to 13 residues. Germline trimming cut 3 bases from V and 8 bases from J; bases unmatched to any gene: 6. This chain's CDR3 is CSVDTKAGDEQFF. The CDR3 DNA is TGCAGCGTTGACACTAAAGCGGGAGATGAGCAGTTCTTC.

The chain carries TRBV9 and TRBJ2-7, with D tentatively TRBD1 (6 bases). In germline, CDR1 is SGDLS, CDR2 YYNGEE. CDR3 length: 14 amino acids. The V and J ends lost 4 bases and 0 bases respectively, with 11 bases between them. CDR3 region: CASSPRTASYEQYF. CDR3 DNA: TGTGCCAGCAGCCCGAGGACAGCCTCCTACGAGCAGTACTTC.

V gene TRBV9 combines with J gene TRBJ2-3; 10 positions agree with TRBD1. Germline V lookup: CDR1 SGDLS, CDR2 YYNGEE. Trimming at V came to 3 bases and at J to 2 bases, leaving 3 bases not matched to a gene. The CDR3 runs to 15 residues. CDR3: CASSGTGGFTDTQYF. The CDR3 DNA follows: TGTGCCAGCAGCGGGACAGGGGGTTTCACAGATACGCAGTATTTT.

The V and J genes are TRBV2 and TRBJ1-6; 10 bases align to TRBD1. The CDR3 length is 15 residues. The junction had 5 bases not matched to a gene; V was cut back by 5 bases and J by 7 bases. Germline CDR1 SNHLY, CDR2 FYNNEI. CDR3 in DNA: TGTGCCAGCAGTCCGGGACAGGGGCGAAATTCACCCCTCCACTTT. Translation: CASSPGQGRNSPLHF.

This clone was counted between two and nine times. V is TRBV9 and J is TRBJ1-1; tentative D call: TRBD1 (5 bases). The CDR3 spans 15 residues. CDR1 and CDR2 from the germline V gene are SGDLS and YYNGEE. Trimming pared 0 bases from V and 4 bases from J, leaving 13 bases between. In DNA form, the CDR3 reads TGTGCCAGCAGCGTAGAGGTAGGGGTGTCCACTGAAGCTTTCTTT. Encoded protein: CASSVEVGVSTEAFF.

The chain is built from TRBV4-3 and TRBJ1-1; 7 bases line up with TRBD1. V dropped 3 bases and J dropped 0; count of bases not matched to a gene: 10. This CDR3 has 17 residues. Looked up from germline, CDR1 is LGHNA and CDR2 is YSLEER. The CDR3 region has the DNA TGCGCCAGCAGCCAGGGATCGTACAGGGGCTTGAACACTGAAGCTTTCTTT. Translated: CASSQGSYRGLNTEAFF.

The V and J genes are TRBV11-2 and TRBJ2-7; possible D gene TRBD1, 6 bases. Germline V CDR1 and CDR2: SGHAT, FQNNGV. V dropped 3 bases and J dropped 0 bases, with 15 bases sitting between them. The CDR3 totals 16 residues. The CDR3 here is CASSFPAGQSSYEQYF. The CDR3 region has the DNA TGTGCCAGCAGCTTCCCGGCTGGACAGAGCTCCTACGAGCAGTACTTC. Drawing the rest from reference TRBV11-2 and TRBJ2-7, the complete variable domain is EAGVAQSPRYKIIEKRQSVAFWCNPISGHATLYWYQQILGQGPKLLIQFQNNGVVDDSQLPKDRFSAERLKGVDSTLKIQPAKLEDSAVYLCASSFPAGQSSYEQYFGPGTRLTVT.